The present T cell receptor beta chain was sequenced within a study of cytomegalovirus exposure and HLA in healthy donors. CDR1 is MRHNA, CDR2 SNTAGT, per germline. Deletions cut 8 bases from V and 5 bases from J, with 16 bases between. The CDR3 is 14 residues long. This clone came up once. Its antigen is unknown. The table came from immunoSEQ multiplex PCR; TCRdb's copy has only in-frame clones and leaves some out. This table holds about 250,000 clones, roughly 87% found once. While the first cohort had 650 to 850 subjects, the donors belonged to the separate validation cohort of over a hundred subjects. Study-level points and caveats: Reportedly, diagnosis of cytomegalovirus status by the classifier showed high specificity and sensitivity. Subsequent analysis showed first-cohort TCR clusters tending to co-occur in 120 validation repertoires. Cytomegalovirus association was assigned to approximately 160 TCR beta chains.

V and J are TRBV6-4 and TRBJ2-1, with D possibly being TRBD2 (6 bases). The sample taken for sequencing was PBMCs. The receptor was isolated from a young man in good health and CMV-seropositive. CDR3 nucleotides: TGTGCCAGCGGGACTGGCGCCGATAACAATGAGCAGTTCTTC. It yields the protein CASGTGADNNEQFF.